This T cell receptor beta chain was observed in a study of beta chain features in type 1 diabetes. Study findings and constraints: Significant though moderate, a shortening of TCRB CDR3s appeared in all four CD4+ subsets of Type 1 diabetes patients.

As concerns this clone: Its antigen remains unknown.

The length of the CDR3 is 15 residues. V was shortened by 0 bases and J by 7 bases, with 14 bases between the two germline ends. In germline, CDR1 is SGHKS, CDR2 YYEKEE (reference sequence). As every portion of the isolated RNA was reverse transcribed, the sequencing read expressed TCRB transcripts. Using immunoSEQ multiplex PCR, the repertoire was profiled, and TCRdb retains in-frame clones only, with some absent. This repertoire shows about 160,000 clones, 7.8% found once; its top ten account for about 1%. This sequence originates from a woman between 35 and 50 years old with type 1 diabetes. Material for sequencing was central memory CD4+ T cells from blood. The chain combines TRBV5-5 with TRBJ2-4; perhaps TRBD1 as D (5 bases). CDR3 residues: CASSLGWQGLNIQYF. The CDR3 nucleotides read TGTGCCAGCAGCTTGGGTTGGCAGGGCTTGAACATTCAGTACTTC.